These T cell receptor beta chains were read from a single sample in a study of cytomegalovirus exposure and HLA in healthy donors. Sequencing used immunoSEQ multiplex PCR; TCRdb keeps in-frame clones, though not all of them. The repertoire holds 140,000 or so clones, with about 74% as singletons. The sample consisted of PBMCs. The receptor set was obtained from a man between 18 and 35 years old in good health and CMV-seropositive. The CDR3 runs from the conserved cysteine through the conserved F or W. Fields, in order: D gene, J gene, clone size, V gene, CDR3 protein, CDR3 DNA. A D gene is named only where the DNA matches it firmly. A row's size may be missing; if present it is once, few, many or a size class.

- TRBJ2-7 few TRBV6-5 CASSPSPRGTYEQYF TGTGCCAGCAGCCCCTCACCTCGGGGAACCTACGAGCAGTACTTC
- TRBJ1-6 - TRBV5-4 CASSRDFNSPLHF TGTGCCAGCAGCCGGGACTTCAATTCACCCCTCCACTTT
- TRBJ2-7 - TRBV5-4 CASSRQDVRLYEQYF TGTGCCAGCAGCCGACAGGACGTCCGTCTCTACGAGCAGTACTTC
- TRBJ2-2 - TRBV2 CASRSRGDTGELFF TGTGCCAGCAGAAGCAGGGGGGACACCGGGGAGCTGTTTTTT
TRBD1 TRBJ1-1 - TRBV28 CASSQGQFHIEAFF TGTGCCAGCAGTCAGGGACAGTTCCACATTGAAGCTTTCTTT
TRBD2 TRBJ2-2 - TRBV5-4 CASSSFNQLAVNTGELFF TGTGCCAGCAGCTCCTTCAACCAACTAGCGGTGAACACCGGGGAGCTGTTTTTT
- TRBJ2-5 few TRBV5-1 CASRRDTQETQYF TGCGCCAGCAGACGGGACACCCAAGAGACCCAGTACTTC
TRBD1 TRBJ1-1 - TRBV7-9 CASSLTGAATEAFF TGTGCCAGCAGCTTAACAGGGGCGGCCACTGAAGCTTTCTTT
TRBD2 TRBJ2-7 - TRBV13 CASSLGTSGFYEQYF TGTGCCAGCAGCTTAGGCACTAGCGGCTTCTACGAGCAGTACTTC
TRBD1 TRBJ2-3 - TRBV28 CASSLDRGTDTQYF TGTGCCAGCAGTTTAGACAGGGGCACAGATACGCAGTATTTT
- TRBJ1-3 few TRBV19 CASSTGGANTIYF TGTGCCAGTAGTACGGGGGGGGCCAACACCATATATTTT
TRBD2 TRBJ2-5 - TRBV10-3 CATSPGLAPQETQYF TGTGCCACTTCTCCGGGACTAGCCCCCCAAGAGACCCAGTACTTC
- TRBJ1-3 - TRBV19 CASSPRDSGNTIYF TGTGCCAGTAGCCCTCGGGACTCTGGAAACACCATATATTTT
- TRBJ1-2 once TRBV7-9 CAETTGLNYGYTF TGTGCCGAAACTACAGGGTTAAACTATGGCTACACCTTC
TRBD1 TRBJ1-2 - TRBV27 CASSGPGQGAGDGYTF TGTGCCAGCAGCGGACCGGGACAGGGGGCGGGTGATGGCTACACCTTC
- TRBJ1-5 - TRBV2 CASSDHRFNQPQHF TGTGCCAGCAGTGACCACAGGTTCAATCAGCCCCAGCATTTT
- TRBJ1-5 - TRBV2 CASKETVSNQPQHF TGTGCCAGCAAAGAGACAGTAAGCAATCAGCCCCAGCATTTT